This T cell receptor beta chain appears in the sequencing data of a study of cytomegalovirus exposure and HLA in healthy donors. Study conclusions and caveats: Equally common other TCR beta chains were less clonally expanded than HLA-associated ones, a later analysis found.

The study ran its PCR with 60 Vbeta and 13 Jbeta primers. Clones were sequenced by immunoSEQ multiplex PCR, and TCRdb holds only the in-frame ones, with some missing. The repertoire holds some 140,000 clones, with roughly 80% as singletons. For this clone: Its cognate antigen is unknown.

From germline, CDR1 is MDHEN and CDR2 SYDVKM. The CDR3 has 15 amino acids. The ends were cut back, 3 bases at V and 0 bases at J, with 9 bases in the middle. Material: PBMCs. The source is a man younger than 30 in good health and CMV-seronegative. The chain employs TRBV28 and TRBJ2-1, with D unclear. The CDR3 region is CASSFGSPSYNEQFF. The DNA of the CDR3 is TGTGCCAGCAGTTTCGGGTCCCCCTCCTACAATGAGCAGTTCTTC.